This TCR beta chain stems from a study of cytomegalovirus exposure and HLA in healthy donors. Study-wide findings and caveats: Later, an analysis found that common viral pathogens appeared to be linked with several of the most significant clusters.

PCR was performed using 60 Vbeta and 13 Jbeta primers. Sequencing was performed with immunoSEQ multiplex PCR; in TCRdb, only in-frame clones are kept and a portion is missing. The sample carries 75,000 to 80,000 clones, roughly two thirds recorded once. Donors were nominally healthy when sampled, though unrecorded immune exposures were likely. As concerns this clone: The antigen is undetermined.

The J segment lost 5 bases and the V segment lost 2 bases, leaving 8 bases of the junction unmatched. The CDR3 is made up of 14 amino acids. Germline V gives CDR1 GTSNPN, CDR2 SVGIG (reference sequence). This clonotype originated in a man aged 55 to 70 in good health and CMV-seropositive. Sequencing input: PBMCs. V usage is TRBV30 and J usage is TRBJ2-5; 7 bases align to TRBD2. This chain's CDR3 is CAWSTYTGGETQYF. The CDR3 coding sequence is TGTGCCTGGAGTACTTACACGGGGGGTGAGACCCAGTACTTC.